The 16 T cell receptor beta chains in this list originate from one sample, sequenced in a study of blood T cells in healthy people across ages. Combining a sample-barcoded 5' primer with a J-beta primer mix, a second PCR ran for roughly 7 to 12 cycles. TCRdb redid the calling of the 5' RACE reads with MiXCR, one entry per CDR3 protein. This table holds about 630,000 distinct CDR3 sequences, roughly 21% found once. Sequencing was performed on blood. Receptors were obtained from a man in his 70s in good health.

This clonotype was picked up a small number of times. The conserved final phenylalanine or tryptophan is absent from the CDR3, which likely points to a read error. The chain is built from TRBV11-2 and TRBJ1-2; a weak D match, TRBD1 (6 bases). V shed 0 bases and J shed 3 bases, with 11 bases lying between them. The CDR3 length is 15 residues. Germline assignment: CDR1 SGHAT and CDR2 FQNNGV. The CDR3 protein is CASSLDRGAYYGYTL. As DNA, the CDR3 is TGTGCCAGCAGCTTAGATCGGGGGGCGTACTATGGCTACACCCTC.

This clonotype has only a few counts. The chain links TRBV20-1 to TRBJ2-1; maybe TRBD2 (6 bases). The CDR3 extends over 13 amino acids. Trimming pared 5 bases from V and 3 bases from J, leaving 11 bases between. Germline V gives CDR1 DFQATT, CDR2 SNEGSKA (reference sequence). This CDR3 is CSAFSGNYNEQFF. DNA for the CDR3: TGCAGTGCTTTTAGCGGTAACTACAATGAGCAGTTCTTC.

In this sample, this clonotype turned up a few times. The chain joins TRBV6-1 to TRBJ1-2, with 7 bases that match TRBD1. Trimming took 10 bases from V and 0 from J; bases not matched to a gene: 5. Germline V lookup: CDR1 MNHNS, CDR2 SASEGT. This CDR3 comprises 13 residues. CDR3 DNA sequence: TGTGCCACCGACAGGGAAACTAACTATGGCTACACCTTC. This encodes CATDRETNYGYTF.

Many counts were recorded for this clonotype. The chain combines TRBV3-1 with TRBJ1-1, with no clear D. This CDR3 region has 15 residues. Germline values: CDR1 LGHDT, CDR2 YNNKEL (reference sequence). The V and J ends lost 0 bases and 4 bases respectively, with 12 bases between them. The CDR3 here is CASSQERHSGTEAFF. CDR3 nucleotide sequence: TGTGCCAGCAGCCAAGAGAGGCACTCCGGCACTGAAGCTTTCTTT.

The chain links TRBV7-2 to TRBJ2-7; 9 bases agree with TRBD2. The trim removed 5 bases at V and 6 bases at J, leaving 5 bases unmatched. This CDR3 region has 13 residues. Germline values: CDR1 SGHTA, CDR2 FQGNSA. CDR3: CASSEGLASEQYF. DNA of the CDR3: TGTGCCAGCAGCGAGGGACTAGCTAGCGAGCAGTACTTC.

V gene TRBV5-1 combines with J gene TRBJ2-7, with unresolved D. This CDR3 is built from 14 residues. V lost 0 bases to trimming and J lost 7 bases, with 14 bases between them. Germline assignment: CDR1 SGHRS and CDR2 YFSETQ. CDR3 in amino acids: CASSLVSSGREQYF. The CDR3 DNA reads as TGCGCCAGCAGCTTGGTATCGTCCGGGCGAGAGCAGTACTTC.

The CDR3 coding sequence is TGTGCCAGCAGTTTAGGAATGGCTGGGGCCAACGTCCTGACTTTC. It codes for CASSLGMAGANVLTF. This sequence joins TRBV12-3 or TRBV12-4 and TRBJ2-6, with no clear D. Trimming removed 1 base from V and 2 bases from J, with 6 bases in between. The CDR3 spans 15 residues.

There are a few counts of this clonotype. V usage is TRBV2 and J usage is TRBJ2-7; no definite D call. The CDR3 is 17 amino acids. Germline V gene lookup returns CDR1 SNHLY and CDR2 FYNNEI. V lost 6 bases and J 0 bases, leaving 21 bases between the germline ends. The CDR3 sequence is CASRAGYGVRGSYEQYF. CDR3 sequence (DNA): TGTGCCAGCAGAGCAGGCTACGGAGTACGAGGCTCCTACGAGCAGTACTTC.

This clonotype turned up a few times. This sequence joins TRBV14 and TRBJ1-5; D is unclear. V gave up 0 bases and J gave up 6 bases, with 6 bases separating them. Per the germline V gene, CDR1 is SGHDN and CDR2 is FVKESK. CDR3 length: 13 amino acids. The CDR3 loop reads CASSQDGFQPQHF. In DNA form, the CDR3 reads TGTGCCAGCAGCCAAGATGGGTTTCAGCCCCAGCATTTT.

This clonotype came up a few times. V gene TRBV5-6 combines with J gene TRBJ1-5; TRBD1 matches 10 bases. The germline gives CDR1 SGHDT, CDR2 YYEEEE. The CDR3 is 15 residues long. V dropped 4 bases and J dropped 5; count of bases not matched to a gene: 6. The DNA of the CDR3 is TGTGCCAGCAGCCGAGGGACAGGGGAGGATCAGCCCCAGCATTTT. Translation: CASSRGTGEDQPQHF.

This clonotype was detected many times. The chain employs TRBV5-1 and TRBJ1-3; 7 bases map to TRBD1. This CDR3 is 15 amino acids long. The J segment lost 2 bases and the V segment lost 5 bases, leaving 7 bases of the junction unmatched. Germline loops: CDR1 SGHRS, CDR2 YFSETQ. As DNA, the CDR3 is TGCGCCAGCAGTTCGGGACAGCCGGCTGGAAACACCATATATTTT. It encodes CASSSGQPAGNTIYF.

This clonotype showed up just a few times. DNA for the CDR3: TGTGCCAGCAGCCAACTACAGGGCGAGACCCAGTACTTC. Translated, it gives CASSQLQGETQYF. The chain couples TRBV14 to TRBJ2-1, with TRBD1 as a possible D gene (6 bases). The end of the DNA fits TRBJ2-5 better, so the J call may be wrong. The CDR3 sequence is 13 residues long. Germline V gene data show CDR1 as SGHDN and CDR2 as FVKESK.

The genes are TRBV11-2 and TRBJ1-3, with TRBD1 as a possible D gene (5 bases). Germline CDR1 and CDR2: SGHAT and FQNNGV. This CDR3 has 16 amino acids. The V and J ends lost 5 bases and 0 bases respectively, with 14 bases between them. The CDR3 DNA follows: TGTGCCAGCAGCGAACAGGACGGGAACTCTGGAAACACCATATATTTT. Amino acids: CASSEQDGNSGNTIYF.

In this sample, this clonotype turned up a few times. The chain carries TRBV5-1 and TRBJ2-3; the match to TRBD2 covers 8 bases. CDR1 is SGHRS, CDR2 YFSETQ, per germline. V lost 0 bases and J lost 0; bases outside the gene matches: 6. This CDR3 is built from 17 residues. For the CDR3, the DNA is TGCGCCAGCAGCTTGGAGGTAGCGGGGCGTAGCACAGATACGCAGTATTTT. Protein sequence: CASSLEVAGRSTDTQYF.

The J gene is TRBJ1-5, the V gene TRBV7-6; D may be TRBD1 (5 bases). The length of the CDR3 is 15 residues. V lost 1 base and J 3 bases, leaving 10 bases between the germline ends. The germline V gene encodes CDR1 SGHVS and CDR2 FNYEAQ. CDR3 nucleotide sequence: TGTGCCAGCAGCTTAGTCCAGGGTCCCAATCAGCCCCAGCATTTT. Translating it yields CASSLVQGPNQPQHF.

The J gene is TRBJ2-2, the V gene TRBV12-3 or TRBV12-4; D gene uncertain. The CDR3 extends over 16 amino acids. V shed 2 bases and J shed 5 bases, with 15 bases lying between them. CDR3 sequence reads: CASSLSPQSVTGELFF. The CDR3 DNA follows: TGTGCCAGCAGTTTAAGTCCGCAGTCGGTGACCGGGGAGCTGTTTTTT.